One and the same sample provided the 10 T cell receptor beta chains below, sequenced in a study of Graves' ophthalmopathy and Graves' hyperthyroidism. RNA transcripts yielded amplified TCR beta CDR3 regions. First-round RT-PCR with HTBI primers preceded a second-round multiplex PCR. TCRdb itself ran the multiplex PCR reads through MiXCR, one entry per CDR3 protein. The sample includes under 350,000 distinct CDR3 sequences, roughly 15% seen only once; the top ten take approximately 13%. Sequenced: peripheral blood. These TCRs come from an adult man with Graves' ophthalmopathy.

This clonotype came up many times. The rearrangement joins TRBV7-9 to TRBJ1-2; no clear D. Germline loops: CDR1 SEHNR, CDR2 FQNEAQ (reference sequence). Deletions cut 5 bases from V and 8 bases from J, with 12 bases between. This CDR3 has 12 amino acids. The CDR3 DNA reads as TGTGCCAGCAGCCACCTCCCGGAGGGCTACACCTTC. The encoded protein is CASSHLPEGYTF.

The chain is built from TRBV10-3 and TRBJ2-2; D is unclear. The CDR3 length is 14 residues. The V end lost 0 bases, the J end lost 4 bases, and 6 bases lay between the germline ends. Germline loops: CDR1 ENHRY, CDR2 SYGVKD. The CDR3 DNA reads TGTGCCATCAGTGAGTCGGCGACCACCGGGGAGCTGTTTTTT. This codes for CAISESATTGELFF.

This clonotype occurred many times. The chain recombines TRBV3-1 with TRBJ2-5; D gene ambiguous. There are 10 residues in the CDR3. Germline V gene sequence: CDR1 LGHDT, CDR2 YNNKEL (reference sequence). Deletions cut 0 bases from V and 7 bases from J, with 0 bases between. Written as DNA, the CDR3 is TGTGCCAGCAGCCAAGAGACCCAGTACTTC. Translating it yields CASSQETQYF.

This clonotype was observed many times. V and J are TRBV27 and TRBJ2-7, with D possibly being TRBD1 or TRBD2 (5 bases each). The V and J ends lost 6 bases and 6 bases respectively, with 15 bases between them. Germline CDR1 reads MNHEY; CDR2 reads SMNVEV (reference sequence). CDR3 length: 13 amino acids. The CDR3 sequence is CASRNIARGEQYF. The CDR3 DNA reads as TGTGCCAGCAGGAATATAGCGAGGGGCGAGCAGTACTTC.

This clonotype was seen repeatedly, ten times or more. The rearrangement joins TRBV25-1 to TRBJ1-6; the D is unclear. V dropped 3 bases and J dropped 5 bases, with 17 bases sitting between them. Germline V gene data show CDR1 as MGHDK and CDR2 as SYGVNS. The CDR3 length is 17 residues. CDR3 amino acids: CASSDSGRTPDNSPLHF. As DNA, the CDR3 is TGTGCCAGCAGTGATTCGGGTAGGACGCCGGATAATTCACCCCTCCACTTT.

This clonotype has at least ten counts. The chain couples TRBV3-1 to TRBJ2-7, with a tentative D call TRBD2 (5 bases). The CDR3 has 14 residues. The germline V gene encodes CDR1 LGHDT and CDR2 YNNKEL (reference sequence). The V gene lost 2 bases and the J gene lost 6 bases, with 14 bases spanning the gap. CDR3 coding DNA: TGTGCCAGCAGCCAAATCCGGGGAGTCTCCGAGCAGTACTTC. Translation gives CASSQIRGVSEQYF.

This clonotype was counted at least ten times. This chain uses TRBV5-1 with TRBJ2-7; 9 bases are shared with TRBD1. Germline-derived CDR1 and CDR2 are SGHRS and YFSETQ. The CDR3 extends over 15 amino acids. The J segment lost 3 bases and the V segment lost 4 bases, leaving 8 bases of the junction unmatched. The CDR3 loop reads CASSPDRGEVYEQYF. Written as DNA, the CDR3 is TGCGCCAGCAGCCCGGACAGGGGAGAAGTCTACGAGCAGTACTTC. The variable domain in full, completed from reference TRBV5-1 and TRBJ2-7, reads KAGVTQTPRYLIKTRGQQVTLSCSPISGHRSVSWYQQTPGQGLQFLFEYFSETQRNKGNFPGRFSGRQFSNSRSEMNVSTLELGDSALYLCASSPDRGEVYEQYFGPGTRLTVT.

This clonotype was observed many times. The chain has TRBV19 and TRBJ1-5; possibly TRBD1 for D (6 bases). Trimming removed 1 base at V and 7 bases at J, with 14 bases between. The CDR3 contains 15 residues. Looked up from germline, CDR1 is LNHDA and CDR2 is SQIVND (reference sequence). CDR3 sequence reads: CASSIVQGSRQPQHF. The CDR3 DNA reads TGTGCCAGTAGTATAGTACAGGGCTCTCGGCAGCCCCAGCATTTT.

This clonotype was seen repeatedly, ten times or more. The V gene is TRBV24-1, the J gene TRBJ2-2, with TRBD1 matching over 7 bases. Germline-derived CDR1 and CDR2 are KGHDR and SFDVKD. J gave up 0 bases and V 6 bases, and 3 bases lay outside the gene matches. The CDR3 is 15 amino acids. CDR3 sequence reads: CATSLTGANTGELFF. The CDR3 DNA sequence: TGTGCCACCAGTCTTACAGGGGCGAACACCGGGGAGCTGTTTTTT.

There are many counts of this clonotype. Its ends do not fully match the called genes, so a read error is possible. The chain links TRBV7-6 to TRBJ2-7; 8 bases align to TRBD2. This CDR3 region has 16 residues. Germline-derived CDR1 and CDR2 are SGHVS and FNYEAQ. This CDR3 reads CAGSLAAAGGSYEQYF. Here the CDR3 DNA reads TGTGCCGGCAGCTTAGCCGCGGCGGGGGGTTCCTACGAGCAGTACTTC.